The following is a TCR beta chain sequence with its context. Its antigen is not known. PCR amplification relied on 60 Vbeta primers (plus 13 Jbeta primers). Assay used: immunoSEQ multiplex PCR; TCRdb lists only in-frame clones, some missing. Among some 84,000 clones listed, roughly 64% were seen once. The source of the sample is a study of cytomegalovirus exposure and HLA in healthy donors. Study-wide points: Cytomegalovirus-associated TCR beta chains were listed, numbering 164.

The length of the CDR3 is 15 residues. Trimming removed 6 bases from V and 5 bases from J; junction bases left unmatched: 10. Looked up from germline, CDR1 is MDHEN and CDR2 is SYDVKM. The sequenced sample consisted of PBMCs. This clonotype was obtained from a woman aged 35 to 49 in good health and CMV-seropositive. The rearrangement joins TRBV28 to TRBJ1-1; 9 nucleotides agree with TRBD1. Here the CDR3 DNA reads TGTGCCAGCAGATCCCCGGGACAGGGTTGGACTGAAGCTTTCTTT. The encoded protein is CASRSPGQGWTEAFF.